Below are 28 T cell receptor beta chains sequenced from a single sample in a study of control samples from healthy donors and cancer patients. Some clones are missing from TCRdb's copy, which holds only in-frame ones; the method was immunoSEQ multiplex PCR. The profile covers approximately 100,000 clones, with more than 90% appearing a single time and 3% taken by the ten largest. Material for sequencing was blood. These receptors all come from a human donor in good health. The donor label of this sample is uncertain.

This CDR3 is CASRLGQNTEAFF. Here the CDR3 DNA reads TGTGCCAGCAGGCTGGGACAGAACACTGAAGCTTTCTTT. V gene TRBV12-3 or TRBV12-4 combines with J gene TRBJ1-1; D possibly corresponds to TRBD1 (6 bases). V lost 6 bases, J lost 1 base, and 9 bases lay in between. The CDR3 contains 13 residues.

This chain joins TRBV3-1 (or the pseudogene TRBV3-2) and TRBJ1-1, with 8 bases fitting TRBD1. V gave up 0 bases and J gave up 9 bases; unmatched junction bases: 9. The CDR3 runs 15 residues. Germline-derived CDR1 and CDR2 are LGHDT and YNNKEL (reference sequence). In nucleotides, the CDR3 is TGTGCCAGCAGCCAAGATTCTAGGACAGGGAGAAAAGCTTTCTTT. Translated, it gives CASSQDSRTGRKAFF.

The V and J genes are TRBV6-5 and TRBJ2-1; TRBD2 is a possible D gene (6 bases). This CDR3 is 13 amino acids long. Germline-derived CDR1 and CDR2 are MNHEY and SVGAGI. V was cut by 6 bases and J by 12 bases, with 18 bases left in between. The CDR3: CASRASPGLAQFF. DNA of the CDR3: TGTGCCAGCAGAGCAAGTCCGGGACTTGCGCAGTTCTTC.

The gene calls are TRBV7-8 and TRBJ1-1; TRBD1 is a possible D gene (5 bases). This CDR3 spans 16 amino acids. Germline-derived CDR1 and CDR2 are SGHVS and FQNEAQ. Trimming pared 0 bases from V and 0 bases from J, leaving 11 bases between. CDR3 region: CASSLAPGRMNTEAFF. CDR3 nucleotides: TGTGCCAGCAGCTTAGCACCGGGACGGATGAACACTGAAGCTTTCTTT.

The rearrangement joins TRBV19 to TRBJ2-7, with 7 bases matching TRBD1. The CDR3 runs to 14 residues. J gave up 1 base and V 4 bases, and 4 bases lay outside the gene matches. Per the germline V gene, CDR1 is LNHDA and CDR2 is SQIVND (reference sequence). The CDR3 DNA reads TGTGCCAGTAGTACCGACAGGGCATCCTACGAGCAGTACTTC. Its protein product is CASSTDRASYEQYF.

This chain uses TRBV5-1 with TRBJ1-1; D unclear. This CDR3 is built from 14 residues. Germline CDR1 SGHRS, CDR2 YFSETQ. V was shortened by 6 bases and J by 5 bases, with 17 bases between the two germline ends. The CDR3 spells CASTPPAGSTEAFF. CDR3 sequence (DNA): TGCGCCAGCACCCCCCCCGCGGGGTCGACTGAAGCTTTCTTT. Looking up the rest from reference TRBV5-1 and TRBJ1-1 gives the full variable domain: KAGVTQTPRYLIKTRGQQVTLSCSPISGHRSVSWYQQTPGQGLQFLFEYFSETQRNKGNFPGRFSGRQFSNSRSEMNVSTLELGDSALYLCASTPPAGSTEAFFGQGTRLTVV.

The chain is built from TRBV11-2 and TRBJ2-4, with TRBD2 identical over 7 bases. The CDR3 runs to 16 residues. Germline values: CDR1 SGHAT, CDR2 FQNNGV. Losses at the gene ends were 3 bases for V and 2 bases for J; bases not matched to a gene: 7. The CDR3 region has the DNA TGTGCCAGCAGCTTTACTAGCGCGGGGCCCAAAAACATTCAGTACTTC. Encoded protein: CASSFTSAGPKNIQYF.

The CDR3 bases are TGCGCCAGCAGCTGGACAGAAGATGATGAAGCTTTCTTT. Encoded protein: CASSWTEDDEAFF. The chain has TRBV5-1 and TRBJ1-1; perhaps TRBD1 as D (6 bases). V was pared by 3 bases and J by 7 bases, with 13 bases between. The CDR3 runs 13 residues. The V gene's germline CDR1 is SGHRS and CDR2 YFSETQ. Supplemented by reference TRBV5-1 and TRBJ1-1, the full variable domain reads KAGVTQTPRYLIKTRGQQVTLSCSPISGHRSVSWYQQTPGQGLQFLFEYFSETQRNKGNFPGRFSGRQFSNSRSEMNVSTLELGDSALYLCASSWTEDDEAFFGQGTRLTVV.

The genes are TRBV15 and TRBJ1-1; D not resolved. Germline CDR1 and CDR2: LNHNV and YYDKDF (reference sequence). The CDR3 length is 16 residues. Trimming stripped 1 base from V and 0 bases from J, with 12 bases between. The CDR3 spells CATSRGRAGLNTEAFF. CDR3 DNA: TGTGCCACCAGCAGAGGGAGGGCAGGCTTGAACACTGAAGCTTTCTTT.

This clone turned up a few times. The chain couples TRBV2 to TRBJ1-5; 12 nucleotides agree with TRBD1. Looked up from germline, CDR1 is SNHLY and CDR2 is FYNNEI. There are 16 residues in the CDR3. Unmatched junction bases numbered 6, after V lost 6 bases and J lost 3 bases. CDR3 in amino acids: CASRGGTGGPNQPQHF. For the CDR3, the DNA is TGTGCCAGCAGGGGCGGGACAGGGGGCCCCAATCAGCCCCAGCATTTT. The full variable domain, with the rest looked up from reference TRBV2 and TRBJ1-5, is EPEVTQTPSHQVTQMGQEVILRCVPISNHLYFYWYRQILGQKVEFLVSFYNNEISEKSEIFDDQFSVERPDGSNFTLKIRSTKLEDSAMYFCASRGGTGGPNQPQHFGDGTRLSIL.

The rearrangement links TRBV4-1 to TRBJ1-6, with TRBD1 matching 8 bases. Germline lookup yields CDR1 MGHRA and CDR2 YSYEKL. The CDR3 contains 17 residues. The junction had 10 bases not matched to a gene; V was cut back by 0 bases and J by 9 bases. The CDR3 here is CASSQELGQAAFSPLHF. The CDR3 DNA sequence: TGCGCCAGCAGCCAAGAATTGGGACAGGCTGCTTTTTCACCCCTCCACTTT.

This rearrangement joins TRBV19 to TRBJ2-7; D is possibly TRBD1 or TRBD2 (5 bases each). V lost 6 bases and J lost 1, with 16 bases in between. CDR3 length: 15 amino acids. Germline V gene lookup returns CDR1 LNHDA and CDR2 SQIVND (reference sequence). CDR3 sequence (DNA): TGTGCCAGTAGCCGCACAGGAGGATTGTCCTACGAGCAGTACTTC. Translating gives CASSRTGGLSYEQYF.

The rearrangement links TRBV11-3 to TRBJ2-7, with D maybe TRBD1 (5 bases). This CDR3 has 14 residues. V shed 5 bases and J shed 3 bases, with 14 bases lying between them. Per germline, CDR1 SGHNT and CDR2 YENEEA. The CDR3 loop reads CASSQGQGYYEQYF. CDR3 sequence (DNA): TGTGCCAGCAGCCAAGGGCAGGGCTACTACGAGCAGTACTTC.

The chain couples TRBV11-3 to TRBJ1-5; TRBD1 agrees at 10 bases. Germline CDR1 and CDR2: SGHNT and YENEEA. This CDR3 comprises 14 residues. Unmatched junction bases numbered 5, after V lost 8 bases and J lost 4 bases. The CDR3 nucleotides are TGTGCCAGCTTGGGACAGGGGACGAATCAGCCCCAGCATTTT. Encoded protein: CASLGQGTNQPQHF.

V gene TRBV7-8 combines with J gene TRBJ1-1; no definite D call. The CDR3 is 13 amino acids. The V gene lost 1 base and the J gene lost 1 base, with 4 bases spanning the gap. CDR1 is SGHVS, CDR2 FQNEAQ, per germline. The CDR3 DNA reads as TGTGCCAGCAGCTTAGGCAAGAACACTGAAGCTTTCTTT. Encoded protein: CASSLGKNTEAFF.

The V call is TRBV5-6, the J call TRBJ2-5; D is undetermined. V shed 3 bases and J shed 1 base, with 7 bases lying between them. CDR3 length equals 13 residues. Per the germline V gene, CDR1 is SGHDT and CDR2 is YYEEEE. The CDR3 region has the DNA TGTGCCAGCAGCTCAATTGGCCAAGAGACCCAGTACTTC. Protein: CASSSIGQETQYF.

This clone was seen just once. The gene calls are TRBV10-3 and TRBJ2-7; the D gene is possibly TRBD2 (6 bases). Trimming cost V 0 bases and J 4 bases, with 10 bases left between them. Germline lookup yields CDR1 ENHRY and CDR2 SYGVKD. The CDR3 runs to 14 residues. CDR3 amino acids: CAISESGGKYEQYV. The DNA of the CDR3 is TGTGCCATCAGTGAGTCTGGGGGGAAATACGAGCAGTACGTC.

This clone was counted between two and nine times. The chain joins TRBV29-1 to TRBJ1-2; D uncertain. CDR1 SQVTM and CDR2 ANQGSEA come from the germline V gene. Trimming took off 3 bases at V and 0 bases at J, with 2 bases between the two ends. The CDR3 sequence is 11 residues long. The CDR3 region has the DNA TGCAGCGTTGACACTAACTATGGCTACACCTTC. Residues: CSVDTNYGYTF. The whole variable domain, remainder taken from reference TRBV29-1 and TRBJ1-2, is SAVISQKPSRDICQRGTSLTIQCQVDSQVTMMFWYRQQPGQSLTLIATANQGSEATYESGFVIDKFPISRPNLTFSTLTVSNMSPEDSSIYLCSVDTNYGYTFGSGTRLTVV.

The chain joins TRBV2 to TRBJ2-5; possible D gene TRBD2, 5 bases. V lost 4 bases to trimming and J lost 5 bases, with 14 bases between them. Germline CDR1 reads SNHLY; CDR2 reads FYNNEI. There are 14 residues in the CDR3. CDR3: CASSVDGVGETQYF. The CDR3 DNA is TGTGCCAGCAGTGTTGACGGGGTCGGCGAGACCCAGTACTTC.

The V and J genes are TRBV18 and TRBJ2-2, with TRBD1 as a possible D gene (6 bases). This CDR3 contains 15 residues. Per germline, CDR1 KGHSH and CDR2 LQKENI. Trimming stripped 3 bases from V and 4 bases from J, with 12 bases between. The CDR3 sequence: CASSPQGSGTGELFF. The CDR3 bases are TGTGCCAGCTCACCGCAGGGGTCTGGCACCGGGGAGCTGTTTTTT.

The DNA for the CDR3 is TGTGCTAGTGGTTTGGTATTGGGACTGAACTCTGGAAACACCATATATTTT. Translating it yields CASGLVLGLNSGNTIYF. The chain employs TRBV12-5 and TRBJ1-3; D may be TRBD1 (5 bases). CDR3 length: 17 residues. V lost 0 bases and J 0 bases, leaving 12 bases between the germline ends. Germline-derived CDR1 and CDR2 are LGHNT and FRNRAP.

The chain uses TRBV2 and TRBJ2-3; D not resolved. Trimming stripped 2 bases from V and 1 base from J, with 16 bases between. The CDR3 contains 17 residues. The V gene's germline CDR1 is SNHLY and CDR2 FYNNEI. CDR3 residues: CASSENSGATGTDTQYF. CDR3 bases: TGTGCCAGCAGTGAAAACAGTGGTGCTACGGGCACAGATACGCAGTATTTT.

This clone was recorded only once. The chain employs TRBV24-1 and TRBJ1-4; TRBD1 aligns across 7 bases. CDR1 and CDR2 from the germline V gene are KGHDR and SFDVKD. V lost 5 bases and J lost 6; bases outside the gene matches: 11. This CDR3 is 16 amino acids long. The CDR3 DNA reads as TGTGCCACCAGTGCCCTAGGGACAGATGGGGATGAAAAACTGTTTTTT. Translating gives CATSALGTDGDEKLFF.

V usage is TRBV18 and J usage is TRBJ1-1, with TRBD1 matching 9 bases. The CDR3 loop spans 14 amino acids. Trimming at V came to 6 bases and at J to 1 base, leaving 3 bases not matched to a gene. Germline assignment: CDR1 KGHSH and CDR2 LQKENI. The chain's CDR3 is CASSSTGGNTEAFF. The DNA for the CDR3 is TGTGCCAGCTCGTCGACAGGGGGGAACACTGAAGCTTTCTTT.

The rearrangement uses TRBV7-2 and TRBJ2-1; a weak D match, TRBD2 (7 bases). In germline, CDR1 is SGHTA, CDR2 FQGNSA. This CDR3 has 16 residues. Deletions cut 1 base from V and 8 bases from J, with 18 bases between. CDR3 nucleotides: TGTGCCAGCAGCTTAGTAGGGGGGGGACAAGGCTATGAGCAGTTCTTC. This translates into CASSLVGGGQGYEQFF.

The chain carries TRBV30 and TRBJ2-7; maybe TRBD1 (6 bases). Trimming shortened V by 0 bases and J by 0 bases, and 12 bases separated the two germline ends. Germline V gene sequence: CDR1 GTSNPN, CDR2 SVGIG (reference sequence). The CDR3 covers 15 residues. The CDR3 DNA follows: TGTGCCTGGAGTGTACCGGGACACAGCTCCTACGAGCAGTACGTC. This translates into CAWSVPGHSSYEQYV.

The chain employs TRBV25-1 and TRBJ1-4, with 9 bases matching TRBD1. This CDR3 has 16 amino acids. V lost 2 bases to trimming and J lost 8 bases; unmatched junction nucleotides: 9. Germline loops: CDR1 MGHDK, CDR2 SYGVNS. CDR3 in amino acids: CASSEPLSGTGEKLFF. The CDR3 nucleotides read TGTGCCAGCAGTGAACCCCTATCCGGGACAGGGGAAAAACTGTTTTTT.

The genes are TRBV21-1 and TRBJ1-1. TRBV21-1 is described as a pseudogene. The CDR3 is 15 amino acids. CDR3: CASSKGDGSGTEAFF. In DNA, the CDR3 is TGTGCCAGCAGCAAAGGGGACGGGAGTGGAACTGAAGCTTTCTTT.